Below are 26 T cell receptor beta chains sequenced from a single sample in a study of cytotoxic CD8 clonotypes in ibrutinib-treated CLL. Repertoires were generated with immunoSEQ multiplex PCR, while TCRdb's copy carries only in-frame clones and drops some. Of around 200,000 clones in the sample, around 70% were seen once. The sequenced sample was PBMCs, obtained after 12 months of ibrutinib treatment. These receptors were obtained from a human donor with chronic lymphocytic leukemia.

V gene TRBV7-9 combines with J gene TRBJ1-1; 8 bases agree with TRBD1. The CDR3 has 13 residues. From germline, CDR1 is SEHNR and CDR2 FQNEAQ (reference sequence). J gave up 3 bases and V 8 bases, and 5 bases lay outside the gene matches. This CDR3 reads CASAGDRHTEAFF. Written as DNA, the CDR3 is TGTGCCAGCGCAGGGGACAGGCACACTGAAGCTTTCTTT.

The chain joins TRBV7-9 to TRBJ1-4, with 7 positions matching TRBD1. With 6 bases clipped from V and 8 bases from J, the junction kept 6 bases outside the gene matches. The CDR3 sequence is 13 residues long. Germline V lookup: CDR1 SEHNR, CDR2 FQNEAQ (reference sequence). This CDR3 reads CASRGIQGEKLFF. DNA of the CDR3: TGTGCCAGCAGAGGGATACAGGGGGAAAAACTGTTTTTT.

V usage is TRBV5-5 and J usage is TRBJ1-2; possibly TRBD1 for D (5 bases). This CDR3 has 16 amino acids. V was shortened by 0 bases and J by 6 bases, with 18 bases between the two germline ends. Germline assignment: CDR1 SGHKS and CDR2 YYEKEE (reference sequence). This chain's CDR3 is CASSLEWWGGKDGYTF. The CDR3 coding sequence is TGTGCCAGCAGCTTGGAATGGTGGGGCGGGAAGGATGGCTACACCTTC.

In this sample, this clone turned up a few times. This sequence joins TRBV11-1 and TRBJ1-2; 8 bases agree with TRBD1. Trimming took 4 bases from V and 5 from J; bases not matched to a gene: 6. The CDR3 runs to 14 residues. Germline assignment: CDR1 SGHAT and CDR2 FQDESV (reference sequence). CDR3 bases: TGTGCCAGCAGCTCGACAGGGGAGGGGTATGGCTACACCTTC. Its translation is CASSSTGEGYGYTF.

In regard to this clone: This sample includes further DNA sequences coding for the same CDR3. The V gene is TRBV7-9, the J gene TRBJ2-7, with D uncertain. CDR1 and CDR2 from the germline V gene are SEHNR and FQNEAQ (reference sequence). Trimming shortened V by 2 bases and J by 2 bases, and 4 bases separated the two germline ends. This CDR3 contains 12 residues. CDR3 bases: TGTGCCAGCAGCTTACAGGCCTACGAGCAGTACTTC. Translating it yields CASSLQAYEQYF. The full variable domain, completed using reference TRBV7-9 and TRBJ2-7, is DTGVSQNPRHKITKRGQNVTFRCDPISEHNRLYWYRQTLGQGPEFLTYFQNEAQLEKSRLLSDRFSAERPKGSFSTLEIQRTEQGDSAMYLCASSLQAYEQYFGPGTRLTVT.

A single count supports this clone. The chain carries TRBV4-1 and TRBJ2-7; D possibly corresponds to TRBD1 (7 bases). Deletions cut 3 bases from V and 5 bases from J, with 14 bases between. This CDR3 has 14 residues. Germline-derived CDR1 and CDR2 are MGHRA and YSYEKL. The CDR3 protein is CASSQGRGVDEQYF. CDR3 coding DNA: TGCGCCAGCAGCCAGGGCAGGGGGGTCGACGAGCAGTACTTC.

A single count supports this clone. The rearrangement uses TRBV29-1 and TRBJ1-5; no firm D call. The CDR3 covers 12 residues. Germline CDR1 and CDR2: SQVTM and ANQGSEA. Trimming removed 7 bases from V and 5 bases from J, with 12 bases in between. The CDR3, as DNA: TGCAGCGCAAAGAGGGAAGATCAGCCCCAGCATTTT. It yields the protein CSAKREDQPQHF.

DNA of the CDR3: TGTGCCAGCTCACTGAGAGGCGGAGGCTCCTACAATGAGCAGTTCTTC. Translating it yields CASSLRGGGSYNEQFF. V and J are TRBV18 and TRBJ2-1; a weak D match, TRBD2 (5 bases). The V end lost 4 bases, the J end lost 0 bases, and 13 bases lay between the germline ends. The V gene's germline CDR1 is KGHSH and CDR2 LQKENI. CDR3 length equals 16 residues.

Remarks on this clone: The junction and the germline gene differ at one end; a read error may be behind it. The chain couples TRBV6-5 to TRBJ1-4; a weak D match, TRBD1 (6 bases). This CDR3 contains 13 residues. Looked up from germline, CDR1 is MNHEY and CDR2 is SVGAGI. The DNA of the CDR3 is TGTGCCACCCGGAGGCAGGGGAATGAAAAACTGCTTTTT. Translation gives CATRRQGNEKLLF.

The V and J genes are TRBV19 and TRBJ1-2; D gene unclear. The ends were cut back, 6 bases at V and 8 bases at J, with 28 bases in the middle. The CDR3 loop spans 17 amino acids. CDR1 and CDR2 (germline): LNHDA, SQIVND (reference sequence). The CDR3 nucleotides are TGTGCCAGTAGCCGCCCAGGCCTCTCCAAAGGGATCAGCGGCTACACCTTC. Its protein is CASSRPGLSKGISGYTF.

The genes are TRBV6-5 and TRBJ1-2; the D is unclear. The CDR3 is 16 residues long. Per the germline V gene, CDR1 is MNHEY and CDR2 is SVGAGI. With 3 bases removed from V and 2 bases from J, the gap between germline ends came to 16 bases. This CDR3 is CASSYGDGVGNYGYTF. CDR3 DNA sequence: TGTGCCAGCAGTTATGGTGATGGGGTTGGGAACTATGGCTACACCTTC.

The chain employs TRBV7-6 and TRBJ2-1, with 11 positions matching TRBD2. The CDR3 has 15 amino acids. J gave up 5 bases and V 4 bases, and 4 bases lay outside the gene matches. Germline V gene lookup returns CDR1 SGHVS and CDR2 FNYEAQ. DNA of the CDR3: TGTGCCAGCAGCTATAGCGGGAGGGAAAACAATGAGCAGTTCTTC. As protein: CASSYSGRENNEQFF. Full variable domain (remainder filled in from reference TRBV7-6 and TRBJ2-1): GAGVSQSPRYKVTKRGQDVALRCDPISGHVSLYWYRQALGQGPEFLTYFNYEAQQDKSGLPNDRFSAERPEGSISTLTIQRTEQRDSAMYRCASSYSGRENNEQFFGPGTRLTVL.

The rearrangement uses TRBV11-3 and TRBJ1-6; no clear D gene. CDR1 and CDR2 (germline): SGHNT, YENEEA. The CDR3 runs 12 residues. V lost 3 bases to trimming and J lost 7 bases, with 4 bases between them. CDR3 DNA sequence: TGTGCCAGCAGCTTCCAGAATTCACCCCTCCACTTT. Translation: CASSFQNSPLHF.

The chain uses TRBV7-8 and TRBJ1-3; 9 bases align to TRBD1. CDR3 length: 16 residues. Germline values: CDR1 SGHVS, CDR2 FQNEAQ. V trimming: 4 bases; J trimming: 3 bases; junction bases outside the gene matches: 7. For the CDR3, the DNA is TGTGCCAGCAGCTCTCCGGGACAGGGTATTGGAAACACCATATATTTT. Translation: CASSSPGQGIGNTIYF.

The chain uses TRBV29-1 and TRBJ2-3, with 8 bases that match TRBD2. J was trimmed by 0 bases and V by 2 bases; bases with no gene match: 1. The length of the CDR3 is 14 residues. Germline lookup yields CDR1 SQVTM and CDR2 ANQGSEA. CDR3 nucleotide sequence: TGCAGCGTTGAAACTAGCGGTAGCACAGATACGCAGTATTTT. It specifies CSVETSGSTDTQYF.

This chain links TRBV5-6 with TRBJ2-7; 10 positions agree with TRBD2. V lost 2 bases, J lost 3 bases, and 11 bases stayed unmatched. Germline CDR1 and CDR2: SGHDT and YYEEEE. There are 17 residues in the CDR3. CDR3 region: CASSFLAGGMKFYEQYF. The CDR3 DNA reads TGTGCCAGCAGCTTTTTAGCGGGAGGTATGAAGTTCTACGAGCAGTACTTC.

This chain uses TRBV14 with TRBJ1-1, with D tentatively TRBD1 (6 bases). The germline CDR1 and CDR2 sequences are SGHDN and FVKESK. Trimming stripped 4 bases from V and 0 bases from J, with 18 bases between. The CDR3 has 17 residues. CDR3 loop: CASSLLGSGAVNTEAFF. The CDR3 DNA reads TGTGCCAGCAGCCTTTTGGGGTCAGGGGCGGTGAACACTGAAGCTTTCTTT.

The chain uses TRBV2 and TRBJ2-4; TRBD2 might be the D (6 bases). Germline V lookup: CDR1 SNHLY, CDR2 FYNNEI. The CDR3 is made up of 14 amino acids. V was clipped by 3 bases and J by 5 bases, with 11 bases between them. Here the CDR3 reads CASSDLPGENIQYF. DNA of the CDR3: TGTGCCAGCAGTGACCTTCCGGGAGAAAACATTCAGTACTTC.

This chain connects TRBV10-3 to TRBJ2-6, with unresolved D. Germline lookup yields CDR1 ENHRY and CDR2 SYGVKD. The V end was cut by 2 bases, the J end by 1 base, with 3 bases between. The CDR3 extends over 14 amino acids. The CDR3 sequence: CAISEGSGANVLTF. The CDR3 DNA reads TGTGCCATCAGTGAGGGTTCTGGGGCCAACGTCCTGACTTTC.

J is TRBJ2-3 and V is TRBV6-1; D not resolved. The V gene's germline CDR1 is MNHNS and CDR2 SASEGT. This CDR3 spans 13 amino acids. The V end lost 7 bases, the J end lost 0 bases, and 8 bases lay between the germline ends. The CDR3 nucleotides are TGTGCCAGCAATTTAGTCAGCACAGATACGCAGTATTTT. Protein: CASNLVSTDTQYF.

Note on this clone: Other DNA sequences from this sample encode an identical CDR3 as well. The rearrangement joins TRBV2 to TRBJ1-2; 9 nucleotides match TRBD1. Germline lookup yields CDR1 SNHLY and CDR2 FYNNEI. The CDR3 is 16 residues long. Trimming took 3 bases from V and 1 from J; bases not matched to a gene: 6. The CDR3 nucleotides read TGTGCCAGCAGTGACGTAGGGACAGGGCGTAACTATGGCTACACCTTC. Its protein is CASSDVGTGRNYGYTF. The full variable domain, its missing parts supplied by reference TRBV2 and TRBJ1-2, is EPEVTQTPSHQVTQMGQEVILRCVPISNHLYFYWYRQILGQKVEFLVSFYNNEISEKSEIFDDQFSVERPDGSNFTLKIRSTKLEDSAMYFCASSDVGTGRNYGYTFGSGTRLTVV.

The rearrangement links TRBV18 to TRBJ1-1; no firm D call. Trimming shortened V by 4 bases and J by 6 bases, and 12 bases separated the two germline ends. The CDR3 spans 13 residues. Germline CDR1 KGHSH, CDR2 LQKENI. CDR3 bases: TGTGCCAGCTCACGTCAGCAAGAGGCTGAAGCTTTCTTT. Translated: CASSRQQEAEAFF.

The rearrangement links TRBV7-2 to TRBJ2-2; the match to TRBD2 covers 8 bases. V was clipped by 1 base and J by 6 bases; unmatched bases: 10. The germline V gene encodes CDR1 SGHTA and CDR2 FQGNSA. This CDR3 is built from 17 residues. The CDR3, as DNA: TGTGCCAGCAGCTTAGTGGTACCCGGGAGGGCCCCCGGGGAGCTGTTTTTT. This sequence encodes CASSLVVPGRAPGELFF. The full variable domain, its missing parts supplied by reference TRBV7-2 and TRBJ2-2, is GAGVSQSPSNKVTEKGKDVELRCDPISGHTALYWYRQSLGQGLEFLIYFQGNSAPDKSGLPSDRFSAERTGGSVSTLTIQRTQQEDSAVYLCASSLVVPGRAPGELFFGEGSRLTVL.

The rearrangement joins TRBV30 to TRBJ1-2; D not certain. This CDR3 has 13 amino acids. Trimming took off 0 bases at V and 4 bases at J, with 9 bases between the two ends. Germline V lookup: CDR1 GTSNPN, CDR2 SVGIG (reference sequence). As DNA, the CDR3 is TGTGCCTGGAGTGTAGCCAGGATCTATGGCTACACCTTC. Protein sequence: CAWSVARIYGYTF.

The rearrangement uses TRBV5-6 and TRBJ1-5, with D possibly TRBD1 on 5 matching bases. The length of the CDR3 is 13 residues. Germline lookup yields CDR1 SGHDT and CDR2 YYEEEE. V was shortened by 2 bases and J by 6 bases, with 9 bases between the two germline ends. The CDR3 region is CASSLWGGQPQHF. The DNA for the CDR3 is TGTGCCAGCAGCTTATGGGGCGGTCAGCCCCAGCATTTT.

The chain has TRBV5-6 and TRBJ2-7, with 7 bases that match TRBD1. The CDR3 totals 13 residues. V dropped 3 bases and J dropped 0; count of bases not matched to a gene: 0. Germline V gene lookup returns CDR1 SGHDT and CDR2 YYEEEE. CDR3 bases: TGTGCCAGCAGCTGGGACAGCTCCTACGAGCAGTACTTC. Encoded protein: CASSWDSSYEQYF.